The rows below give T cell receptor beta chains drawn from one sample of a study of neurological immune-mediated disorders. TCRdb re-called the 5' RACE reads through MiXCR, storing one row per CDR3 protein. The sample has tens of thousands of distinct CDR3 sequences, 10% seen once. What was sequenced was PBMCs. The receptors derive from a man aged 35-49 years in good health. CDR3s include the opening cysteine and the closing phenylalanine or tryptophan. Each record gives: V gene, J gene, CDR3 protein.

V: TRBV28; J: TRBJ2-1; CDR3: CASSLTGGGYNEQFF
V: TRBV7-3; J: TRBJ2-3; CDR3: CASSSSGTADTQYF
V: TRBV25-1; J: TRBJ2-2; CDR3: CASSEAGLGELFF
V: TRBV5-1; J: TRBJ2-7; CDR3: CASSLVTSGYEQYF
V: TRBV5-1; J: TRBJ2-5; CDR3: CASSPAGGRTKYF
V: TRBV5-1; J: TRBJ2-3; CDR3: CASSFDPRGTGVRDTQYF
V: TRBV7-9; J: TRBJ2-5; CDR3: CASSSNRGPQETQYF
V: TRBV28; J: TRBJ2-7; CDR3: CASSLLTGEQYF
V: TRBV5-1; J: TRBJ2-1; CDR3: CASSFETGPYNEQFF
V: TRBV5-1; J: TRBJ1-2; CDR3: CASRPHETYGYTF
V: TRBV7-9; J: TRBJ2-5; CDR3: CASSSLKRGGETQYF
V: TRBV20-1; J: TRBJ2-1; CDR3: CSALDRAGGEQFF
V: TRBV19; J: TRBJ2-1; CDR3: CASTSDRRTSGSSYNEQFF
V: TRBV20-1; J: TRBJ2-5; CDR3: CSAAPGLAAQETQYF
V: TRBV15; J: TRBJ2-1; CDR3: CATSRGGAGGPNRNEQFF
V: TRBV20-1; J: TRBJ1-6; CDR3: CSARSGLDSSPLHF
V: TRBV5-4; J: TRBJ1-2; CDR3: CASSFPGTGGNYGYTF
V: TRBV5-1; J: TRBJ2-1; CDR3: CASAIRPLARESYNEQFF
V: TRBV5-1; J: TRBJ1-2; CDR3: CASSLDIRDVANYGYTF
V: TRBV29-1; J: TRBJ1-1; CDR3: CSVVVGGTVNTEAFF
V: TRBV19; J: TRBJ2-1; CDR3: CASSGGPTSYNEQFF
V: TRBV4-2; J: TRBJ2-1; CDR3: CASSQDSGINEQFF
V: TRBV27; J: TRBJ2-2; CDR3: CASSPGTNTGELFF
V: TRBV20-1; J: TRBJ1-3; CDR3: CSAGFGNTIYF
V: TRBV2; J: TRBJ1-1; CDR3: CASSPLRGTEAFF
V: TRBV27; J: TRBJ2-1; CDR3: CASGRLNNEQFF